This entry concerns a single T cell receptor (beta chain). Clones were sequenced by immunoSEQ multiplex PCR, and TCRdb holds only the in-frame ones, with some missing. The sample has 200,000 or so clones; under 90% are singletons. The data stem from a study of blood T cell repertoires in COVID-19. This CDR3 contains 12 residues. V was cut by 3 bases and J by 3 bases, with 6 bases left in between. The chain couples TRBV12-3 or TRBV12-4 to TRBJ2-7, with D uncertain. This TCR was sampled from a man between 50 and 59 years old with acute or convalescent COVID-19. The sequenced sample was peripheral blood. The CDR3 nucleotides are TGTGCCAGCAGTTTTGGCCGCTACGAGCAGTACTTC. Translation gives CASSFGRYEQYF.